Listed below are T cell receptor beta chains from one sample, sequenced in a study of blood T cell repertoires in COVID-19. TCRdb keeps only in-frame clones here, not all; method: immunoSEQ multiplex PCR. Among roughly 150,000 clones listed, roughly nine tenths were seen once. The sequenced material came from peripheral blood. These receptors came from a middle-aged woman with acute or convalescent COVID-19. CDR3s include the opening cysteine and the closing phenylalanine or tryptophan. Each record gives: D gene, J gene, V gene, CDR3 length, clone size, CDR3 DNA, CDR3 protein. A D gene is named only where the DNA matches it firmly. Clone size is stated in some rows and not others, as once, few, many or a class when expanded.

.,TRBJ1-1,TRBV19,16,.,TGTGCCAGTAGTATAATGGCGTACGGGATGAACACTGAAGCTTTCTTT,CASSIMAYGMNTEAFF
.,TRBJ1-6,TRBV3-1/TRBV3-2,15,.,TGTGCCAGCAGCCAAGAATCGGGGGTTACTTCACCCCTCCACTTT,CASSQESGVTSPLHF
TRBD2,TRBJ2-7,TRBV6-2/TRBV6-3,17,.,TGTGCCAGCAGTTACCCACCACTAGCGGGAAAGGACCACGAGCAGTACTTC,CASSYPPLAGKDHEQYF
TRBD1,TRBJ2-6,TRBV19,18,.,TGTGCCAGTAGTGCTCGGACAGGGGGGATTGCTGGGGCCAACGTCCTGACTTTC,CASSARTGGIAGANVLTF
.,TRBJ1-5,TRBV12-3/TRBV12-4,13,few,TGTGCCAGCAGCGCAGACAGGCTTCAGCCCCAGCATTTT,CASSADRLQPQHF
TRBD1,TRBJ2-7,TRBV27,15,.,TGTGCCAGCAGAGACGGACAGGCCTCTTTCTACGAGCAGTACTTC,CASRDGQASFYEQYF
TRBD1,TRBJ1-2,TRBV7-9,16,.,TGTGCCAGCAGCTTGGGGACAGGGCCCCTTGGTAGGGGCTACACCTTC,CASSLGTGPLGRGYTF
TRBD2,TRBJ2-7,TRBV6-6,20,.,TGTGCCAGCAGCTCGATAATGATCGGGACTAGCGGGAGAGGGGCTTGGGAGCAGTACTTC,CASSSIMIGTSGRGAWEQYF
.,TRBJ2-1,TRBV9,13,few,TGTGCCAGCAGCACCCGCGGCGGTAATGAGCAGTTCTTC,CASSTRGGNEQFF
.,TRBJ2-1,TRBV6-5,13,.,TGTGCCAGCAGAAGGAAGACTTACAATGAGCAGTTCTTC,CASRRKTYNEQFF
.,TRBJ2-1,TRBV11-2,16,.,TGTGCCAGCAGCTCGGCAGGGGTGTACTACTACAATGAGCAGTTCTTC,CASSSAGVYYYNEQFF
.,TRBJ2-1,TRBV20-1,13,.,TGCAGTGCTAGTCCGCAGGGATTAAGTGAGCAGTTCTTC,CSASPQGLSEQFF
.,TRBJ2-2,TRBV30,13,.,TGTGCCTGGACCGAGAGAGGCACCGGGGAGCTGTTTTTT,CAWTERGTGELFF
.,TRBJ1-4,TRBV19,14,.,TGTGCCAGTACCAGGGGCCCAACTAATGAAAAACTGTTTTTT,CASTRGPTNEKLFF
.,TRBJ2-2,TRBV7-2,18,.,TGTGCCAGCAGCCTGCGACCCCCGGGACTGGGGAACACCGGGGAGCTGTTTTTT,CASSLRPPGLGNTGELFF
.,TRBJ2-3,TRBV9,15,.,TGTGCCAGCAGCGTAGCGGACTCCCACGACGATACGCAGTATTTT,CASSVADSHDDTQYF
.,TRBJ2-7,TRBV28,12,.,TGTGCCAACAGTTTAAGCCGGTACGAGCAGTACTTC,CANSLSRYEQYF
TRBD1,TRBJ1-3,TRBV19,15,.,TGTGCCAGTACGTCCCGGGACAGCTCTGGAAACACCATATATTTT,CASTSRDSSGNTIYF
.,TRBJ2-7,TRBV7-9,14,.,TGTGCCAGCAGCTTAGCGGGCGCGCCCTACGAGCAGTACTTC,CASSLAGAPYEQYF
.,TRBJ2-7,TRBV12-1,16,.,TGTGCCAGCAGCCTCCAAAGGAAAGCGGAGGCCTACGAGCAGTACTTC,CASSLQRKAEAYEQYF
.,TRBJ1-5,TRBV29-1,15,.,TGCAGCGTTGCGTTACGGACAGATAGCAATCAGCCCCAGCATTTT,CSVALRTDSNQPQHF
.,TRBJ1-6,TRBV9,16,.,TGTGCCAGCAGCCGATCCCCGAGCTCCTATAATTCACCCCTCCACTTT,CASSRSPSSYNSPLHF
.,TRBJ1-5,TRBV6-1,14,.,TGTGCCAGCAGTGAAGAACCCCGCAGACAGCCCCAGCATTTT,CASSEEPRRQPQHF
TRBD2,TRBJ2-3,TRBV6-5,15,.,TGTGCCAGCAGATTAGCGGGGGGCATCACAGATACGCAGTATTTT,CASRLAGGITDTQYF
TRBD1,TRBJ2-3,TRBV2,15,.,TGTGCCAGCAGCGCACAGGGGGTAGGAGCAGATACGCAGTATTTT,CASSAQGVGADTQYF
.,TRBJ1-6,TRBV14,16,.,TGTGCCAGCAGCCAAGTAAGGGCCGGCGGGAATTCACCCCTCCACTTT,CASSQVRAGGNSPLHF
TRBD2,TRBJ2-2,TRBV5-4,19,.,TGTGCCAGCAGCCAGGACACCGGGACTAGCGGGAGGCACACCGGGGAGCTGTTTTTT,CASSQDTGTSGRHTGELFF
.,TRBJ2-1,TRBV6-5,14,few,TGTGCCAGCAAACTAGCAAGCGCCAACAATGAGCAGTTCTTC,CASKLASANNEQFF
TRBD2,TRBJ2-1,TRBV5-8,17,.,TGTGCCAGCAGCTCGGATAGCGGGCCACGCTCCTACAATGAGCAGTTCTTC,CASSSDSGPRSYNEQFF
.,TRBJ2-7,TRBV28,15,.,TGTGCCAGCAGTTTGGGCAGGGGGGTCTTCTACGAGCAGTACTTC,CASSLGRGVFYEQYF
.,TRBJ2-1,TRBV5-1,14,.,TGCGCCAGCAGCATTAGGGGGGGTTACAATGAGCAGTTCTTC,CASSIRGGYNEQFF
.,TRBJ1-5,TRBV3-1/TRBV3-2,17,.,TGTGCCAGCAGCCAAGATCTAGTAGGTCCAGGCAATCAGCCCCAGCATTTT,CASSQDLVGPGNQPQHF
TRBD2,TRBJ2-1,TRBV27,17,.,TGTGCCAGCAGTTTTCCTAGCGGGGGGAGCTCCTACAATGAGCAGTTCTTC,CASSFPSGGSSYNEQFF
TRBD2,TRBJ2-1,TRBV11-2,17,.,TGTGCCAGCAGCTTAGGGTTGAGCGGGGGGGCTCTCAATGAGCAGTTCTTC,CASSLGLSGGALNEQFF
TRBD1,TRBJ2-3,TRBV7-9,12,.,TGTGCCAGCAGCCCACAGGGGGATACGCAGTATTTT,CASSPQGDTQYF
.,TRBJ2-1,TRBV5-5,14,once,TGTGCCAGCAGCTTCTCGCCCACTAGGAATGAGCAGTTCTTC,CASSFSPTRNEQFF
.,TRBJ2-5,TRBV18,15,.,TGTGCCAGCTCACGCTTGCTGGGGGGCCAAGAGACCCAGTACTTC,CASSRLLGGQETQYF
.,TRBJ1-1,TRBV9,12,.,TGTGCCAGCGGGTCGGGGAACACTGAAGCTTTCTTT,CASGSGNTEAFF
.,TRBJ1-3,TRBV19,15,.,TGTGCCAGTAGTATCGCAGGGGTCTCTGGAAACACCATATATTTT,CASSIAGVSGNTIYF
TRBD1,TRBJ1-1,TRBV5-6,16,.,TGTGCCAGCAGCTTAATCAGGGGGCTAGGAAACACTGAAGCTTTCTTT,CASSLIRGLGNTEAFF
.,TRBJ2-7,TRBV11-1,15,.,TGTGCCAGCAGTCATTACGGCGGCGGCTCCTACGAGCAGTACTTC,CASSHYGGGSYEQYF
.,TRBJ2-5,TRBV7-3,14,.,TGTGCCAGCAGCTTAACGGGGGGTATCGAGACCCAGTACTTC,CASSLTGGIETQYF
.,TRBJ1-1,TRBV5-5,14,.,TGTGCCAGCAGCTTGGATGGAGGAAACACTGAAGCTTTCTTT,CASSLDGGNTEAFF
.,TRBJ1-5,TRBV19,15,.,TGTGCCAGTAGTATAGGACAGGCGATCAATCAGCCCCAGCATTTT,CASSIGQAINQPQHF
TRBD1,TRBJ1-1,TRBV28,14,.,TGTGCCAGCAGTTTATGGGGACAGAGTAATGAAGCTTTCTTT,CASSLWGQSNEAFF
.,TRBJ1-1,TRBV30,13,.,TGTGCCTGGAGTGTACGGGTGAACACTGAAGCTTTCTTT,CAWSVRVNTEAFF